The 12 T cell receptor beta chains listed next were all sequenced from one sample in a study of T cells in Graves' hyperthyroidism and ophthalmopathy. From RNA transcripts, TCR beta CDR3 regions were amplified. The HTBI primer set served for first-round RT-PCR of the TCR CDR3. TCRdb ran MiXCR on the multiplex PCR reads and lists one entry per CDR3 protein. The sample holds roughly 720,000 distinct CDR3 sequences; 17% are singletons and the top ten take about a sixth. Specimen: blood. Receptor source: a man aged 50 or older with Graves' hyperthyroidism.

This clonotype occurred a few times. Since a much larger clone is just one base distant, this may be a read error. This chain uses TRBV2 with TRBJ2-5, with 7 positions matching TRBD1. J lost 4 bases, V lost 10 bases, and 9 bases had no gene match. Germline CDR1 and CDR2: SNHLY and FYNNEI. The CDR3 spans 13 residues. CDR3 in amino acids: CATSPGGRETQYF. The CDR3 DNA sequence: TGTGCCACCTCCCCAGGGGGAAGAGAGACCCAGTACTTC. The full variable domain, in which reference TRBV2 and TRBJ2-5 provide the parts outside the CDR3, is EPEVTQTPSHQVTQMGQEVILRCVPISNHLYFYWYRQILGQKVEFLVSFYNNEISEKSEIFDDQFSVERPDGSNFTLKIRSTKLEDSAMYFCATSPGGRETQYFGPGTRLLVL.

The sample holds many counts of this clonotype. The V gene is TRBV27, the J gene TRBJ2-1, with 14 bases matching TRBD2. Germline V gives CDR1 MNHEY, CDR2 SMNVEV (reference sequence). The CDR3 spans 18 residues. Trimming removed 5 bases from V and 2 bases from J; junction bases left unmatched: 8. CDR3 residues: CASSVRLAGGPAYNEQFF. CDR3 nucleotide sequence: TGTGCCAGCAGTGTTCGACTAGCGGGAGGGCCCGCCTACAATGAGCAGTTCTTC.

This clonotype was recorded many times. V and J are TRBV11-2 and TRBJ2-5; TRBD1 agrees at 9 bases. Trimming at V came to 5 bases and at J to 0 bases, leaving 7 bases not matched to a gene. The CDR3 sequence is 16 residues long. Germline values: CDR1 SGHAT, CDR2 FQNNGV. In nucleotides, the CDR3 is TGTGCCAGCAGCGTCACCGGGACAGGGTACCAAGAGACCCAGTACTTC. This translates into CASSVTGTGYQETQYF.

This clonotype was found many times. The CDR3: CASSPATGGFGEQYF. The CDR3 DNA follows: TGTGCCAGCAGCCCTGCTACCGGTGGGTTTGGCGAGCAGTACTTC. The chain uses TRBV7-8 and TRBJ2-7; D not resolved. Germline CDR1 SGHVS, CDR2 FQNEAQ. The V gene lost 5 bases and the J gene lost 6 bases, with 20 bases spanning the gap. The CDR3 totals 15 residues.

Ten or more counts support this clonotype. This chain connects TRBV12-3 or TRBV12-4 to TRBJ2-1; D call uncertain. The V gene lost 2 bases and the J gene lost 9 bases, with 14 bases spanning the gap. The CDR3 loop spans 14 amino acids. In DNA, the CDR3 is TGTGCCAGCAGTTTACGGTTCAGTCCTCCTGAGCAGTTCTTC. This translates into CASSLRFSPPEQFF.

The chain uses TRBV2 and TRBJ2-7, with no clear D. Per the germline V gene, CDR1 is SNHLY and CDR2 is FYNNEI. Trimming left V 6 bases short and J 5 bases short, with 11 bases between. The CDR3 is made up of 12 amino acids. DNA of the CDR3: TGTGCCAGCAGGGTTACCCGAGACGAGCAGTACTTC. Protein sequence: CASRVTRDEQYF.

This clonotype was observed many times. The chain links TRBV7-8 to TRBJ2-2; 7 bases are a match to TRBD2. CDR1 is SGHVS and CDR2 is FQNEAQ in the germline V gene. This CDR3 spans 16 amino acids. Unmatched junction bases numbered 13, after V lost 6 bases and J lost 6 bases. The CDR3 coding sequence is TGTGCCAGCAGAAACCATCGGGGACGGGGGGCCGGGGAGCTGTTTTTT. Protein product: CASRNHRGRGAGELFF.

There are a few counts of this clonotype. This sequence joins TRBV6-1 and TRBJ2-1, with 8 nucleotides matching TRBD1. There are 14 residues in the CDR3. Germline loops: CDR1 MNHNS, CDR2 SASEGT. J gave up 7 bases and V 8 bases, and 10 bases lay outside the gene matches. For the CDR3, the DNA is TGTGCCAGCTGCCTGGACAGGGTGGATAATGAGCAGTTCTTC. Translation: CASCLDRVDNEQFF.

The chain links TRBV2 to TRBJ2-2, with TRBD2 matching over 10 bases. J lost 7 bases, V lost 3 bases, and 8 bases had no gene match. Looked up from germline, CDR1 is SNHLY and CDR2 is FYNNEI. The CDR3 runs to 16 residues. CDR3 in amino acids: CASSETGLATIGELFF. The DNA of the CDR3 is TGTGCCAGCAGTGAGACGGGACTAGCGACCATCGGGGAGCTGTTTTTT.

V is TRBV7-9 and J is TRBJ2-1, with 9 bases that match TRBD2. This CDR3 spans 14 amino acids. CDR1 is SEHNR and CDR2 is FQNEAQ in the germline V gene (reference sequence). V lost 5 bases, J lost 7 bases, and 6 bases stayed unmatched. The CDR3 DNA reads as TGTGCCAGCAGCCCAAAGCGGGAGGCAAATGAGCAGTTCTTC. As protein: CASSPKREANEQFF.

Many counts were recorded for this clonotype. This chain connects TRBV24-1 to TRBJ2-1; 12 bases agree with TRBD2. Trimming at V came to 3 bases and at J to 6 bases, leaving 5 bases not matched to a gene. Per the germline V gene, CDR1 is KGHDR and CDR2 is SFDVKD. The CDR3 is made up of 16 amino acids. CDR3 loop: CATSDALAGGLNEQFF. In DNA, the CDR3 is TGTGCCACCAGTGATGCACTAGCGGGAGGTCTCAATGAGCAGTTCTTC.

The chain uses TRBV6-5 and TRBJ2-3, with D perhaps TRBD2 (6 bases). Germline CDR1 reads MNHEY; CDR2 reads SVGAGI. The CDR3 length is 17 residues. The V gene lost 1 base and the J gene lost 4 bases, with 18 bases spanning the gap. Here the CDR3 DNA reads TGTGCCAGCAGTTACTACCCTAGCGTATACGGACCAGATACGCAGTATTTT. Translated: CASSYYPSVYGPDTQYF.